Listed below are T cell receptor beta chains from one sample, sequenced in a study of persistence of HIV-infected CD4 T cells. What these receptors recognize is not known. Repertoires were generated with immunoSEQ multiplex PCR, while TCRdb's copy carries only in-frame clones and drops some. The sample has 50,000 or so clones, around 75% seen once. The material sequenced was CD4+ T cells sorted from PBMCs after roughly 20-hour stimulation, taken from a patient who received antiretroviral therapy. These receptors were collected from an adult man with HIV who was CMV-seropositive. The CDR3 runs from the conserved cysteine through the conserved F or W.

J: TRBJ2-2
V: TRBV6-6
CDR3: CASSYLTGDTGELFF

J: TRBJ1-1
V: TRBV6-1
CDR3: CASSARIPGQGNTEAFF

J: TRBJ1-3
V: TRBV7-9
CDR3: CASSPAFDSGNTIYF

J: TRBJ2-7
V: TRBV7-9
CDR3: CASSKTSYEQYF

J: TRBJ2-7
V: TRBV14
CDR3: CASSPMVLARSSYEQYF

J: TRBJ1-4
V: TRBV10-2
CDR3: CASSDPGEEKLFF

J: TRBJ2-2
V: TRBV6-5
CDR3: CASSYAGELFF

J: TRBJ1-1
V: TRBV11-1
CDR3: CASSPGGRDTEAFF

J: TRBJ1-1
V: TRBV21-1
CDR3: CASSTQTGLNTEAFF

J: TRBJ1-6
V: TRBV2
CDR3: CASKLRLGDNSPLHF

J: TRBJ1-5
V: TRBV3-1/TRBV3-2
CDR3: CASSQQRGSGRQPQHF

J: TRBJ1-1
V: TRBV30
CDR3: CAWTMGRNTEAFF

J: TRBJ1-2
V: TRBV4-2
CDR3: CASSQAGQPYGYTF

J: TRBJ2-7
V: TRBV7-2
CDR3: CASSFRTSGRSEQYF

J: TRBJ1-3
V: TRBV6-5
CDR3: CASRLGERNTIYF

J: TRBJ2-3
V: TRBV3-1/TRBV3-2
CDR3: CASSQVRAARGTQYF

J: TRBJ1-1
V: TRBV6-5
CDR3: CASSPSRTANTEAFF

J: TRBJ1-6
V: TRBV10-1
CDR3: CASSVNRNNSPLHF

J: TRBJ2-1
V: TRBV5-1
CDR3: CASSFRAGEDNEQFF

J: TRBJ2-7
V: TRBV4-3
CDR3: CASSQDLTSPGGEQYF

J: TRBJ1-2
V: TRBV27
CDR3: CASRSLRAGSFHGYTF

J: TRBJ1-2
V: TRBV3-1/TRBV3-2
CDR3: CASSQGQGPYGYTF

J: TRBJ1-2
V: TRBV19
CDR3: CASSMGRDYYGYTF

J: TRBJ2-5
V: TRBV29-1
CDR3: CSVRRGQGDETQYF

J: TRBJ2-7
V: TRBV10-3
CDR3: CAISESKRTGEQYF

J: TRBJ2-7
V: TRBV28
CDR3: CASSASGTTAYEQYF

J: TRBJ1-5
V: TRBV19
CDR3: CASRGAQGRGSSNQPQHF

J: TRBJ1-1
V: TRBV2
CDR3: CASNGAENTEAFF

J: TRBJ1-1
V: TRBV6-5
CDR3: CASNGGLRTEAFF

J: TRBJ2-7
V: TRBV15
CDR3: CATSRSPSLYEQYF

J: TRBJ2-7
V: TRBV6-5
CDR3: CASRRSGGWSEQYF

J: TRBJ2-2
V: TRBV19
CDR3: CASSMRKVTGELFF

J: TRBJ1-5
V: TRBV4-2
CDR3: CASSHASQGGHSNQPQHF

J: TRBJ2-3
V: TRBV29-1
CDR3: CSVTTSGMSDTQYF

J: TRBJ1-6
V: TRBV6-5
CDR3: CASTLRGPDSPLHF

J: TRBJ2-1
V: TRBV25-1
CDR3: CASRLAGSYNEQFF

J: TRBJ2-7
V: TRBV6-5
CDR3: CASTQGVAYEQYF

J: TRBJ2-3
V: TRBV29-1
CDR3: CSVESRGGTDTQYF

J: TRBJ1-1
V: TRBV5-5
CDR3: CASMDIKLKAFF

J: TRBJ1-2
V: TRBV3-1/TRBV3-2
CDR3: CASSSSLLPGGYGYTF

J: TRBJ2-7
V: TRBV10-3
CDR3: CAISDYGAGSEQYF

J: TRBJ2-7
V: TRBV29-1
CDR3: CSATSGDSGYF

J: TRBJ2-3
V: TRBV25-1
CDR3: CASSEFGRGSTDTQYF

J: TRBJ1-4
V: TRBV19
CDR3: CASRQQLSAANEKLFF

J: TRBJ2-1
V: TRBV11-3
CDR3: CASSLEDGGEQFF

J: TRBJ2-6
V: TRBV9
CDR3: CASSAQGSGANVLTF

J: TRBJ2-3
V: TRBV6-6
CDR3: CASTEQGELDTQYF

J: TRBJ1-1
V: TRBV11-3
CDR3: CASSGNGGEAFF